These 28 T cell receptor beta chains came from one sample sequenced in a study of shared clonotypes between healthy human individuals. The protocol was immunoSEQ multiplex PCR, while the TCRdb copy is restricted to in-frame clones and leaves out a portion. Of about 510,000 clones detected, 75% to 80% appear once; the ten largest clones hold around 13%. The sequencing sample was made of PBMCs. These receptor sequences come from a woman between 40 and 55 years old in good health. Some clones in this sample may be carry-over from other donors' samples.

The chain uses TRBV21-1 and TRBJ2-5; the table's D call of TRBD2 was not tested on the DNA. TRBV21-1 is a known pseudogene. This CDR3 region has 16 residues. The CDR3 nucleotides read TGTGCCAGCAGGAAAGAGGGGCGGGAGAGGGAGGAGACCCAGTACTTC. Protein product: CASRKEGREREETQYF.

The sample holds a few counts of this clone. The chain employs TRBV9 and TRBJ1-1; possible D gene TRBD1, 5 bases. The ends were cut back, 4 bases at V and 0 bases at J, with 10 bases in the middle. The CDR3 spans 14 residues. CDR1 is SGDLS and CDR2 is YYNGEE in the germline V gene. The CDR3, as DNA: TGTGCCAGCAGCTCGACAGTCATGAACACTGAAGCTTTCTTT. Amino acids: CASSSTVMNTEAFF.

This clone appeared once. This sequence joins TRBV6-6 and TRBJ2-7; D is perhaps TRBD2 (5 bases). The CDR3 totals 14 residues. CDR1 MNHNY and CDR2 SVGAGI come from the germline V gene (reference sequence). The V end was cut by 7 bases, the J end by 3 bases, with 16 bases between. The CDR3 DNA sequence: TGTGCCAGCAACGCGGACGCGGGTGGCTACGAGCAGTACTTC. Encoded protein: CASNADAGGYEQYF.

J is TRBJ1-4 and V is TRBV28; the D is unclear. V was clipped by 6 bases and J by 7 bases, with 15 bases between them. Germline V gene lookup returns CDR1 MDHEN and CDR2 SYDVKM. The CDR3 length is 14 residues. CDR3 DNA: TGTGCCAGCAGCAGAATCCCGGGGAGTGAAAAACTGTTTTTT. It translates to CASSRIPGSEKLFF.

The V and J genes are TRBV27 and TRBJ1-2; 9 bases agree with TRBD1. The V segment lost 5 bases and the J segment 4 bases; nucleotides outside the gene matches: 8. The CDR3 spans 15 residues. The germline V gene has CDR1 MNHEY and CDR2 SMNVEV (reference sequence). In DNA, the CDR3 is TGTGCCAGCAGTCCAAGGACAGGGGCCCTCTATGGCTACACCTTC. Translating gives CASSPRTGALYGYTF.

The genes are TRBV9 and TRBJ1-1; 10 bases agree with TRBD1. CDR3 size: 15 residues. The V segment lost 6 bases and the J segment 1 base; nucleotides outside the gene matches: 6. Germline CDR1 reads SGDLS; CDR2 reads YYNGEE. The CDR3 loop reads CASTRTGGPNTEAFF. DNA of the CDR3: TGTGCCAGCACCAGGACAGGGGGGCCGAACACTGAAGCTTTCTTT.

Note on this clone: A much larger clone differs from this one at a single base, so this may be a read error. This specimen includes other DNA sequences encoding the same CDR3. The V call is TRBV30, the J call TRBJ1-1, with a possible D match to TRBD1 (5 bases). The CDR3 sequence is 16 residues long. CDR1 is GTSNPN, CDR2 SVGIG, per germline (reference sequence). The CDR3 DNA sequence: TGCGCCGCGGAGGCAGGGATGATTTCTTGGAGCACTGAAGCTTTCTTT. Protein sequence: CAAEAGMISWSTEAFF.

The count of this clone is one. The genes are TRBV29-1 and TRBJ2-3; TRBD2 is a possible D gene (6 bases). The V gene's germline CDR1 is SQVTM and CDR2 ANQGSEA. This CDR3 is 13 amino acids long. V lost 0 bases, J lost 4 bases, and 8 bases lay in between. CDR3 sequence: CSVEDSGPDTQYF. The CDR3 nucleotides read TGCAGCGTTGAAGATAGCGGACCAGATACGCAGTATTTT.

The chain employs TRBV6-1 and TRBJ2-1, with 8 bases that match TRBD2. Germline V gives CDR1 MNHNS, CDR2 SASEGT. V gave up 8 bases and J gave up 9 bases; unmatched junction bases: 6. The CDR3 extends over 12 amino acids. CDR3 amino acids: CASEGSGIEQFF. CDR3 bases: TGTGCCAGCGAGGGTAGCGGGATTGAGCAGTTCTTC.

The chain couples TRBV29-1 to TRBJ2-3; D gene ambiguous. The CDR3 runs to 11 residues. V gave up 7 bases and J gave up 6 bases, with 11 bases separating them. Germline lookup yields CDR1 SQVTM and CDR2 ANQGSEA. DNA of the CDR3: TGCAGCGGAGACCCGCAGGATACGCAGTATTTT. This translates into CSGDPQDTQYF.

This chain's CDR3 is CASSRSPGGLLREQYF. The CDR3 DNA reads TGCGCCAGCAGCCGATCCCCCGGGGGCCTCCTTCGCGAGCAGTACTTC. The rearrangement links TRBV4-3 to TRBJ2-7; either TRBD1 or TRBD2 may supply D (6 bases each). Trimming stripped 4 bases from V and 6 bases from J, with 22 bases between. Germline V gene lookup returns CDR1 LGHNA and CDR2 YSLEER. The CDR3 totals 16 residues.

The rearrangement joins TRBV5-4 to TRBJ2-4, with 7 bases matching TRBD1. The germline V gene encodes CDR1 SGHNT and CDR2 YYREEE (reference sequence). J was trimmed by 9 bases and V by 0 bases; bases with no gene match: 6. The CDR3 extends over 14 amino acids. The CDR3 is CASSLGLQGSIQYF. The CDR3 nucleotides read TGTGCCAGCAGCTTGGGTCTACAGGGGAGCATTCAGTACTTC.

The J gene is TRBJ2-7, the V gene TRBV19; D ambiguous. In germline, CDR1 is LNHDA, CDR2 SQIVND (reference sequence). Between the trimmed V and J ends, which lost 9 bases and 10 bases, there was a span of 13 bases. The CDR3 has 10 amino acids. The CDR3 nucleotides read TGTGCCAGGAGACACACGGATCAGTACTTC. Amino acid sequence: CARRHTDQYF.

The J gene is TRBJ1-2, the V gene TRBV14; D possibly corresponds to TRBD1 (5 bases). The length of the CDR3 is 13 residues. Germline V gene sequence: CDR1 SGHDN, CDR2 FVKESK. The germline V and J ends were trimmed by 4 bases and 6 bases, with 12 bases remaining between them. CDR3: CASSPIQGNGYTF. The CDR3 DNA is TGTGCCAGCAGCCCGATCCAGGGAAATGGCTACACCTTC.

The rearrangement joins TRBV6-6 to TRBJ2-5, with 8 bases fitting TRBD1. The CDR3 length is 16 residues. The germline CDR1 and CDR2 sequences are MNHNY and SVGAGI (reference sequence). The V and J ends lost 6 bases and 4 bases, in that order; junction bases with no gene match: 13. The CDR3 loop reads CASRNSRQGAGETQYF. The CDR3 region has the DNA TGTGCCAGCAGGAATTCGAGGCAGGGGGCGGGAGAGACCCAGTACTTC.

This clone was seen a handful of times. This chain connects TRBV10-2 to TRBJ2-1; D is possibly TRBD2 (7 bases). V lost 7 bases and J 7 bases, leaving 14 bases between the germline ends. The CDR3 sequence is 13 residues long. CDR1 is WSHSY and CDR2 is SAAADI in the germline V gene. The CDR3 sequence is CASTGGLGNEQFF. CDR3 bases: TGCGCCAGCACGGGGGGCCTTGGTAATGAGCAGTTCTTC.

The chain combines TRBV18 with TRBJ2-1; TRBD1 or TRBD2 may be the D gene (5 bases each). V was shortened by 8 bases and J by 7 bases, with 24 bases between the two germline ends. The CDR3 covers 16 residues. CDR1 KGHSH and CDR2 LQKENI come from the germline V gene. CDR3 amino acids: CASQKPGAARGNEQFF. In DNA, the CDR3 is TGTGCCAGCCAGAAACCCGGGGCGGCCCGGGGTAATGAGCAGTTCTTC.

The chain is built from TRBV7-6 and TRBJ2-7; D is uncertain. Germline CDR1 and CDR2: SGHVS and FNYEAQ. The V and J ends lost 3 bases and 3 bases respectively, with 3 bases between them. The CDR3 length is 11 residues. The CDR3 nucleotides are TGTGCCAGCAGCTTTTTCTACGAGCAGTACTTC. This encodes CASSFFYEQYF. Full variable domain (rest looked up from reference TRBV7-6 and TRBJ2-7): GAGVSQSPRYKVTKRGQDVALRCDPISGHVSLYWYRQALGQGPEFLTYFNYEAQQDKSGLPNDRFSAERPEGSISTLTIQRTEQRDSAMYRCASSFFYEQYFGPGTRLTVT.

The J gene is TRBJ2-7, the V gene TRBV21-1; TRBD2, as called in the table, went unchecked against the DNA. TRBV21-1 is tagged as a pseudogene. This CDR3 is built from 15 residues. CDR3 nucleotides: TGTGCCAGCGCGAGTAGGACTAGCGGGGACTACGAGCAGTACTTC. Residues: CASASRTSGDYEQYF.

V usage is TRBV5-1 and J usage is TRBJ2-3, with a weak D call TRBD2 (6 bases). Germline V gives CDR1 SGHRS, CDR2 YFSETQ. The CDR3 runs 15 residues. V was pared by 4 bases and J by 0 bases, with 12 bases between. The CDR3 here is CASSPGLPSTDTQYF. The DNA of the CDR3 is TGCGCCAGCAGCCCAGGACTACCCAGCACAGATACGCAGTATTTT.

The CDR3 sequence is CASSSPQGVFYNEQFF. CDR3 coding DNA: TGTGCCAGCAGTTCCCCCCAGGGGGTATTCTACAATGAGCAGTTCTTC. The chain combines TRBV28 with TRBJ2-1, with TRBD1 matching 7 bases. This CDR3 comprises 16 residues. Germline-derived CDR1 and CDR2 are MDHEN and SYDVKM. Unmatched junction bases numbered 9, after V lost 4 bases and J lost 3 bases.

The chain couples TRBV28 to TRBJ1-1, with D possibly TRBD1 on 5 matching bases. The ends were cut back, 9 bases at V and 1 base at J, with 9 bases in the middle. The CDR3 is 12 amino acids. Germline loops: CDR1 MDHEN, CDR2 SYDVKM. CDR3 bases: TGTGCCAGTCAGGGACCGAACACTGAAGCTTTCTTT. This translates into CASQGPNTEAFF.

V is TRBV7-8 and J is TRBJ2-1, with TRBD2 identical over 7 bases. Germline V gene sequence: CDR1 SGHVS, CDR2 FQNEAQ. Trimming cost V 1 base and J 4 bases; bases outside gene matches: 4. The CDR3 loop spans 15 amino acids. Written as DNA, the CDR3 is TGTGCCAGCAGCTTAGGTCAAGCGGGATACAATGAGCAGTTCTTC. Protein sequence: CASSLGQAGYNEQFF.

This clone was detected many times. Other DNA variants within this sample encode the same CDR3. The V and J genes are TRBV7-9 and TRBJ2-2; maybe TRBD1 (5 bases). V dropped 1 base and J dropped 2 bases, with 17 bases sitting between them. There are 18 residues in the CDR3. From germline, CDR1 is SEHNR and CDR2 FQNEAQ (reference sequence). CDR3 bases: TGTGCCAGCAGCTTAGGTGCGTGGGGCAGCCCCAACACCGGGGAGCTGTTTTTT. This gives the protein CASSLGAWGSPNTGELFF.

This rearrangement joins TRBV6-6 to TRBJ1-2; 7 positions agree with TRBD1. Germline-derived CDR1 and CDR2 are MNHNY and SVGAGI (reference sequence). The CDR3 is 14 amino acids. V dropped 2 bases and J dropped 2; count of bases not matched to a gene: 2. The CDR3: CASSYGQANYGYTF. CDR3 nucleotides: TGTGCCAGCAGTTACGGACAGGCCAACTATGGCTACACCTTC.

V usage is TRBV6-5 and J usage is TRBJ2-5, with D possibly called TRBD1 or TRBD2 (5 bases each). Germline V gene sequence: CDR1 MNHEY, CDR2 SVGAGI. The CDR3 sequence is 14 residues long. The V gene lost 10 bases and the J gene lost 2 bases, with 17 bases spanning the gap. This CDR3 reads CATQHGATQETQYF. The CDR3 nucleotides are TGTGCCACCCAACACGGGGCAACACAAGAGACCCAGTACTTC.

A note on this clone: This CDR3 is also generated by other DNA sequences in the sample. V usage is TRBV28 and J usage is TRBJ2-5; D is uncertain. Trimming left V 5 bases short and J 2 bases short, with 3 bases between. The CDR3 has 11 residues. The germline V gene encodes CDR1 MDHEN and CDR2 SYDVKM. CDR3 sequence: CASSQQETQYF. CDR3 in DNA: TGTGCCAGCAGTCAACAAGAGACCCAGTACTTC.

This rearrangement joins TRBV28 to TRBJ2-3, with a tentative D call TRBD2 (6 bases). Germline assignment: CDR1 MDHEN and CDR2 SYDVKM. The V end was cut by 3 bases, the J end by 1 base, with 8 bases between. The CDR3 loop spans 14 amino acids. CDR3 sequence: CASSFWEGTDTQYF. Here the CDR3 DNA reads TGTGCCAGCAGTTTTTGGGAGGGCACAGATACGCAGTATTTT.